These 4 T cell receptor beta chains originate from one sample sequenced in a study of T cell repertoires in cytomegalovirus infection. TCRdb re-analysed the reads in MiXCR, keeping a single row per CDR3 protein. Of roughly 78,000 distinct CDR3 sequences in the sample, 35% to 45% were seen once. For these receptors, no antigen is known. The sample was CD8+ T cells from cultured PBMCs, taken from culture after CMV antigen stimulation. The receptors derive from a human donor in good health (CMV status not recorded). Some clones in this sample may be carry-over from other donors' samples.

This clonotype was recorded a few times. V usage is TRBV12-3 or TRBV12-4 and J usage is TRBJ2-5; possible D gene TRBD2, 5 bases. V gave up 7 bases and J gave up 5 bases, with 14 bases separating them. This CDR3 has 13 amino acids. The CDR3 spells CASTTFGVETQYF. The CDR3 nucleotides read TGTGCCAGCACCACCTTCGGGGTGGAGACCCAGTACTTC.

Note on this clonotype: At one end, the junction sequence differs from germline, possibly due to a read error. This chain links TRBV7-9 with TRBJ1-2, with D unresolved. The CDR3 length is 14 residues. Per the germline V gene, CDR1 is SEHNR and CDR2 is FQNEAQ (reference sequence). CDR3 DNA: TGTGCCGGCAGCTTAGGAGCAGCCCTCTATGGCTACACCTTC. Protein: CAGSLGAALYGYTF.

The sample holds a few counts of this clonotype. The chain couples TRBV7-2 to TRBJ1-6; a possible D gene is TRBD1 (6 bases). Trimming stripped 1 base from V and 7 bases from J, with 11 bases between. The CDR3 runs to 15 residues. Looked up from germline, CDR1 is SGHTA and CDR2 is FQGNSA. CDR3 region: CASSLVMQGNSPLHF. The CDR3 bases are TGTGCCAGCAGCTTAGTAATGCAGGGGAATTCACCCCTCCACTTT.

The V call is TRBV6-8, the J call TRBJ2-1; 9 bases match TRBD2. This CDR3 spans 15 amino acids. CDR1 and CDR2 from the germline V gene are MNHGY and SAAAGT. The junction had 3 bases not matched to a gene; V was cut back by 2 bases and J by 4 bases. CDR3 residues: CASSYGRGGYNEQFF. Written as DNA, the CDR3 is TGTGCCAGCAGTTACGGGCGGGGGGGATACAATGAGCAGTTCTTC.